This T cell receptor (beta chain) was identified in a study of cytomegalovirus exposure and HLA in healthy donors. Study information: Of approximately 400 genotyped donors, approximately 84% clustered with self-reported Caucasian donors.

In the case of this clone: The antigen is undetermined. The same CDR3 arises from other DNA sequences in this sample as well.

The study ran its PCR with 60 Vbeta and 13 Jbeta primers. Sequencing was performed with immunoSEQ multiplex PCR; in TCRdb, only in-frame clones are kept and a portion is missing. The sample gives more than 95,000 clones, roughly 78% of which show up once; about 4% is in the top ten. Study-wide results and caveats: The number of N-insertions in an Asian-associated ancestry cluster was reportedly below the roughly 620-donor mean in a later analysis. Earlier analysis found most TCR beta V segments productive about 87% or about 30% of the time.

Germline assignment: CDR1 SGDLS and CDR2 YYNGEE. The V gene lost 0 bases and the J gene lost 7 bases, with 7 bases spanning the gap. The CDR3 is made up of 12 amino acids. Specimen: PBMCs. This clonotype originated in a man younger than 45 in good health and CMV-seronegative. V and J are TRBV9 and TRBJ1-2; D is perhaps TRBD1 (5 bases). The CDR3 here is CASSVAGGGYTF. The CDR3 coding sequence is TGTGCCAGCAGCGTAGCGGGGGGTGGCTACACCTTC.